The rows below give T cell receptor beta chains drawn from one sample of a study of T-cell memory formation after mild COVID-19. One entry per CDR3 protein results from TCRdb running MiXCR on the 5' RACE reads. The table shows roughly 300,000 distinct CDR3 sequences, with about 17% occurring only once. Sequenced sample: PBMCs or a T cell subset sorted from them (not recorded which). The origin of the receptors is a man younger than 30 who had mild COVID-19 (a few samples of this study predate the infection). Cell type and time point are not known. Each CDR3 is given with its conserved first and last residue. Each record gives: D gene, V gene, clone size, J gene, CDR3 protein, CDR3 DNA. The D gene is left open where the match is weak. Size tells how often a clone was seen (once, few, many) or the class of an expanded clone, and some rows leave it out.

d_gene: .; v_gene: TRBV6-6; abundance: .; j_gene: TRBJ1-4; CDR3aa: CASRGGAEGEKLFF; CDR3nt: TGTGCCAGCAGAGGAGGGGCCGAAGGGGAAAAACTGTTTTTT
d_gene: .; v_gene: TRBV5-1; abundance: .; j_gene: TRBJ1-1; CDR3aa: CASRGTGATEAFF; CDR3nt: TGCGCCAGCAGGGGAACGGGAGCCACTGAAGCTTTCTTT
d_gene: TRBD1; v_gene: TRBV6-1; abundance: .; j_gene: TRBJ2-1; CDR3aa: CASTVQGAFNEQFF; CDR3nt: TGTGCCAGCACCGTACAGGGGGCGTTCAATGAGCAGTTCTTC
d_gene: .; v_gene: TRBV20-1; abundance: .; j_gene: TRBJ1-1; CDR3aa: CSARDRSGLNTEAFF; CDR3nt: TGCAGTGCTAGAGATCGCTCGGGCCTGAACACTGAAGCTTTCTTT
d_gene: TRBD1; v_gene: TRBV5-1; abundance: many; j_gene: TRBJ1-1; CDR3aa: CASSFGQGNTEAFF; CDR3nt: TGTGCCAGCAGTTTCGGACAGGGTAACACTGAAGCTTTCTTT
d_gene: .; v_gene: TRBV7-2; abundance: many; j_gene: TRBJ2-5; CDR3aa: CASSPLGGGETQYF; CDR3nt: TGTGCCAGCAGCCCGCTCGGAGGGGGGGAGACCCAGTACTTC
d_gene: .; v_gene: TRBV7-2; abundance: .; j_gene: TRBJ1-1; CDR3aa: CASSTERGGGTEAFF; CDR3nt: TGTGCCAGCAGCACAGAACGTGGGGGAGGCACTGAAGCTTTCTTT
d_gene: .; v_gene: TRBV4-1; abundance: few; j_gene: TRBJ1-1; CDR3aa: CASSQEDWRQVNTEAFF; CDR3nt: TGCGCCAGCAGCCAAGAGGATTGGCGGCAAGTGAACACTGAAGCTTTCTTT
d_gene: .; v_gene: TRBV7-3; abundance: .; j_gene: TRBJ2-2; CDR3aa: CASSLTAGVSTGELFF; CDR3nt: TGTGCCAGCAGCTTAACGGCCGGAGTGAGCACCGGGGAGCTGTTTTTT
d_gene: .; v_gene: TRBV3-1; abundance: few; j_gene: TRBJ2-5; CDR3aa: CASSLPPGQETQYF; CDR3nt: TGTGCCAGCAGCCTTCCCCCTGGTCAAGAGACCCAGTACTTC
d_gene: TRBD1; v_gene: TRBV12-3/TRBV12-4; abundance: .; j_gene: TRBJ2-3; CDR3aa: CASSGDRGQDTQYF; CDR3nt: TGTGCCAGCAGCGGGGACAGGGGGCAGGATACGCAGTATTTT
d_gene: .; v_gene: TRBV7-9; abundance: few; j_gene: TRBJ2-7; CDR3aa: CASSFRGGATYEQYF; CDR3nt: TGTGCCAGCAGCTTTCGAGGGGGGGCAACCTACGAGCAGTACTTC
d_gene: .; v_gene: TRBV9; abundance: .; j_gene: TRBJ2-1; CDR3aa: CASSAGRGVDNEQFF; CDR3nt: TGTGCCAGCAGCGCGGGTCGTGGGGTGGACAATGAGCAGTTCTTC
d_gene: .; v_gene: TRBV28; abundance: few; j_gene: TRBJ2-3; CDR3aa: CASSSYGEGTDTQYF; CDR3nt: TGTGCCAGCAGTTCTTACGGGGAGGGCACAGATACGCAGTATTTT
d_gene: .; v_gene: TRBV5-1; abundance: few; j_gene: TRBJ2-2; CDR3aa: CASSLDRSNTGELFF; CDR3nt: TGCGCCAGCAGCCTGGACAGATCGAACACCGGGGAGCTGTTTTTT
d_gene: TRBD1; v_gene: TRBV12-3/TRBV12-4; abundance: .; j_gene: TRBJ2-1; CDR3aa: CASSADRGPMGDEQFF; CDR3nt: TGTGCCAGCAGTGCCGACAGGGGGCCGATGGGAGATGAGCAGTTCTTC
d_gene: .; v_gene: TRBV6-4; abundance: many; j_gene: TRBJ1-2; CDR3aa: CASSADGGWYGYTF; CDR3nt: TGTGCCAGCAGTGCGGACGGGGGTTGGTATGGCTACACCTTC
d_gene: .; v_gene: TRBV11-2; abundance: .; j_gene: TRBJ1-1; CDR3aa: CASSLVVGVVTEAFF; CDR3nt: TGTGCCAGCAGCTTAGTGGTAGGGGTTGTCACTGAAGCTTTCTTT
d_gene: .; v_gene: TRBV6-6; abundance: .; j_gene: TRBJ1-1; CDR3aa: CASSPGTFYAEAFF; CDR3nt: TGTGCCAGCAGCCCTGGGACGTTTTATGCTGAAGCTTTCTTT
d_gene: .; v_gene: TRBV19; abundance: many; j_gene: TRBJ1-5; CDR3aa: CASSTTRTDPPHF; CDR3nt: TGTGCCAGTAGTACGACCCGGACAGATCCCCCGCATTTT
d_gene: .; v_gene: TRBV4-3; abundance: few; j_gene: TRBJ2-7; CDR3aa: CASSLRDLDEQYF; CDR3nt: TGCGCCAGCAGCCTCCGGGACCTGGACGAGCAGTACTTC
d_gene: .; v_gene: TRBV20-1; abundance: few; j_gene: TRBJ1-2; CDR3aa: CSARVADPYGYTF; CDR3nt: TGCAGTGCTAGAGTGGCAGACCCTTATGGCTACACCTTC
d_gene: .; v_gene: TRBV5-1; abundance: .; j_gene: TRBJ2-2; CDR3aa: CASSLEPGTGELFF; CDR3nt: TGCGCCAGCAGCTTGGAGCCGGGCACCGGGGAGCTGTTTTTT
d_gene: TRBD1; v_gene: TRBV7-9; abundance: .; j_gene: TRBJ1-1; CDR3aa: CASSADRGGTEAFF; CDR3nt: TGTGCCAGCAGCGCGGACAGGGGAGGGACTGAAGCTTTCTTT